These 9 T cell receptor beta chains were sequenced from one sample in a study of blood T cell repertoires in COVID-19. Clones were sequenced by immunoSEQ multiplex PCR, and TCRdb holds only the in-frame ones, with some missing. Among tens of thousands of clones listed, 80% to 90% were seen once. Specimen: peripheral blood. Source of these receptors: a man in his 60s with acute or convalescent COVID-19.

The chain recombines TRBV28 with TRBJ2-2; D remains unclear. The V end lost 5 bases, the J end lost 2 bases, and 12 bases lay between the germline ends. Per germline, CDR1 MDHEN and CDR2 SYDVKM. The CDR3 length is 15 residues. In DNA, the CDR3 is TGTGCCAGCAGTCCCTGGGCAGCTAACACCGGGGAGCTGTTTTTT. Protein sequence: CASSPWAANTGELFF.

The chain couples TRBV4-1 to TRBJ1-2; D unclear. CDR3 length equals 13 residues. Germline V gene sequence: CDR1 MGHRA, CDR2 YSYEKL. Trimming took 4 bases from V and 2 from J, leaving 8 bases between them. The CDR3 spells CASSPLSNYGYTF. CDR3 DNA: TGCGCCAGCAGCCCTCTTTCCAACTATGGCTACACCTTC.

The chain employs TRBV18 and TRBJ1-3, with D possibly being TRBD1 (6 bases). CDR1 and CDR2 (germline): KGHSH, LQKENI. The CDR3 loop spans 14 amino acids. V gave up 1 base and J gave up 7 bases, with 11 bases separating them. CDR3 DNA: TGTGCCAGCTCACCACTGCGAGGACAGAACACCATATATTTT. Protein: CASSPLRGQNTIYF.

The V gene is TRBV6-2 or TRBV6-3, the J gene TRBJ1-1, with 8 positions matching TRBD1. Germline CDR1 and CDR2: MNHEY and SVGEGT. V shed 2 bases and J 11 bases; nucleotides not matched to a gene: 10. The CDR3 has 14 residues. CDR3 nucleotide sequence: TGTGCCAGCAGTTACCCAGGGGGCGGGTTTTTCGCTTTCTTT. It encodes CASSYPGGGFFAFF.

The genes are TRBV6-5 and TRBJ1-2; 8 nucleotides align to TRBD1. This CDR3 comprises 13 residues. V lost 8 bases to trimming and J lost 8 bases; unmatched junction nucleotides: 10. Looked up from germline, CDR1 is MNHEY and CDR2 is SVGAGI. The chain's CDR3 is CASRRDRNGGYTF. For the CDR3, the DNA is TGTGCCAGCCGAAGGGACAGGAACGGCGGCTACACCTTC.

The CDR3 region is CASTRLWTGGKAGQGNSPLHF. CDR3 in DNA: TGTGCCAGTACTCGATTGTGGACTGGTGGGAAGGCCGGACAGGGGAATTCACCCCTCCACTTT. J is TRBJ1-6 and V is TRBV19; TRBD1 aligns across 9 bases. V gave up 7 bases and J gave up 7 bases; unmatched junction bases: 26. Germline CDR1 and CDR2: LNHDA and SQIVND (reference sequence). The CDR3 runs 21 residues.

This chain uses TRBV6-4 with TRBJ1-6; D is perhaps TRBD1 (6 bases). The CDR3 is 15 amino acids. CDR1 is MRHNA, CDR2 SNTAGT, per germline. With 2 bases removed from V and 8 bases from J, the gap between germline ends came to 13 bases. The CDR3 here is CASSDRQGKDSPLHF. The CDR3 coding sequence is TGTGCCAGCAGTGACAGGCAGGGGAAGGATTCACCCCTCCACTTT.

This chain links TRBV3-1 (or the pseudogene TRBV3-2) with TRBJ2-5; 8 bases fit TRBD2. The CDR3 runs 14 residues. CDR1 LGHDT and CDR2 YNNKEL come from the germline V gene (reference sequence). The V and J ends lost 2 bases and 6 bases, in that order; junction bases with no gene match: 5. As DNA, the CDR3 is TGTGCCAGCAGCCAAATTAGCGGGGTAAAGACCCAGTACTTC. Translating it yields CASSQISGVKTQYF.

The CDR3 here is CATITGQGSHEQYF. The CDR3 DNA reads as TGTGCCACCATAACGGGACAGGGATCCCACGAGCAGTACTTC. The J gene is TRBJ2-7, the V gene TRBV28, with TRBD1 matching 9 bases. The germline gives CDR1 MDHEN, CDR2 SYDVKM. This CDR3 region has 14 residues. V gave up 10 bases and J gave up 5 bases; unmatched junction bases: 12.